A selection of T cell receptor beta chains follows, all from one sample in a study of blood T cell repertoires in COVID-19. Only in-frame clones appear in the TCRdb table, and some are missing; sequencing was by immunoSEQ multiplex PCR. The sample has 120,000 or so clones; 85% to 90% are singletons. Sequenced material: peripheral blood. All receptors derive from a man between 65 and 80 years old with active or convalescent COVID-19. The CDR3 runs from the conserved cysteine through the conserved F or W. A D gene is named only where the DNA matches it firmly. Clone size is given for some rows only: seen once, a few or many times, or a class if the clone is expanded.

d_call j_call clone_size v_call cdr3_nt cdr3_aa
NA TRBJ1-3 NA TRBV28 TGTGCCAGCACTTACACGTCTGGAAACACCATATATTTT CASTYTSGNTIYF
NA TRBJ1-1 NA TRBV11-3 TGTGCCAGCAGTCTTAACAAGGGGCTTATTGAGAACACTGAAGCTTTCTTT CASSLNKGLIENTEAFF
NA TRBJ1-4 NA TRBV27 TGTGCCAGCAGTTATCAGGGAACTAATGAAAAACTGTTTTTT CASSYQGTNEKLFF
NA TRBJ1-1 NA TRBV13 TGTGCCAGCAGCTTAAGTGGAACAGGGTGGTACACTGAAGCTTTCTTT CASSLSGTGWYTEAFF
TRBD1 TRBJ1-5 NA TRBV28 TGTGCCACAACCCGGGGGACAGGGGGCAATCAGCCCCAGCATTTT CATTRGTGGNQPQHF
NA TRBJ2-3 NA TRBV7-2 TGTGCCAGCAGCTCACCGCCGGGCACAGATACGCAGTATTTT CASSSPPGTDTQYF
TRBD1 TRBJ2-7 NA TRBV11-2 TGTGCCAGCAGCGATGGGACAGGGGGTTCCTACGAGCAGTACTTC CASSDGTGGSYEQYF
NA TRBJ2-1 NA TRBV12-5 TGTGCTAGTGGCCCCGGAGGACCTCTACAGTTCTTC CASGPGGPLQFF
TRBD1 TRBJ1-3 NA TRBV7-9 TGTGCCAGCAGCGTGTGGACAGGGAAGGGAAACACCATATATTTT CASSVWTGKGNTIYF
TRBD1 TRBJ1-3 NA TRBV19 TGTGCCAGTAACCAGGGGGCGCTTGGAAACACCATATATTTT CASNQGALGNTIYF
TRBD1 TRBJ2-5 few TRBV19 TGTGCCAGTAGTATCCGGGACAGGCAAGAGACCCAGTACTTC CASSIRDRQETQYF
TRBD2 TRBJ2-1 NA TRBV6-5 TGTGCCAGCAGTTACGGTGCGGGAGGGATCGATGAGCAGTTCTTC CASSYGAGGIDEQFF
TRBD1 TRBJ1-6 few TRBV5-1 TGCGCCAGCAGCCTGGGACAGGGTTTCTCACCCCTCCACTTT CASSLGQGFSPLHF
NA TRBJ2-3 NA TRBV15 TGTGCCACCAGCATCCCCGGCACAGATACGCAGTATTTT CATSIPGTDTQYF
TRBD2 TRBJ2-5 NA TRBV27 TGTGCCAGCACCCGGCGAGCGGGAGATTTCGGGGAGACCCAGTACTTC CASTRRAGDFGETQYF
TRBD1 TRBJ1-2 NA TRBV24-1 TGTGCCACCAGTGATTTTACAGGGGATGGCTACACCTTC CATSDFTGDGYTF
TRBD2 TRBJ2-7 NA TRBV5-1 TGCGCCAGCAGCTTGGAGCGGGCTAGCGGGAACGAGCAGTACTTC CASSLERASGNEQYF
TRBD2 TRBJ2-5 once TRBV6-5 TGTGCCAGCAGGCTAGCGGGAGGGCCGCGTGAGACCCAGTACTTC CASRLAGGPRETQYF
NA TRBJ2-1 NA TRBV3-1/TRBV3-2 TGTGCCAGCAGCCAAGTCAGCCAGGGTGGGATAAATGAGCAGTTCTTC CASSQVSQGGINEQFF
NA TRBJ2-7 once TRBV11-1 TGTGCCAGCAGCTTCCTAGAAAACACCTACGAGCAGTACTTC CASSFLENTYEQYF
TRBD1 TRBJ2-2 NA TRBV10-2 TGCGCCAGCAGGACGGGACAGGGGGCGATCGCCACCGGGGAGCTGTTTTTT CASRTGQGAIATGELFF
TRBD1 TRBJ1-5 NA TRBV28 TGTGCCAGCAGTTTTTTTTCTGGACAGGGTGAGGTGGGGGGCAATCAGCCCCAGCATTTT CASSFFSGQGEVGGNQPQHF
NA TRBJ2-7 NA TRBV27 TGTGCCAGCAGCCACCGGAGGGGCGAGCAGTACTTC CASSHRRGEQYF
TRBD1 TRBJ2-2 NA TRBV19 TGTGCCAGTAGTAAAGGAACAGGGGTTTTCACCGGGGAGCTGTTTTTT CASSKGTGVFTGELFF
TRBD1 TRBJ1-6 NA TRBV19 TGTGCCAGTAGTACTGGACAGGATCTATATAATTCACCCCTCCACTTT CASSTGQDLYNSPLHF
TRBD1 TRBJ2-2 NA TRBV10-3 TGTGCCATCAGAGGACAGGGGAACACCGGGGAGCTGTTTTTT CAIRGQGNTGELFF
TRBD1 TRBJ2-1 NA TRBV5-1 TGCGCCAGCAGCTCATGGACAGGGGGTCGAAGGGCCTACAATGAGCAGTTCTTC CASSSWTGGRRAYNEQFF
NA TRBJ2-1 NA TRBV12-3/TRBV12-4 TGTGCCAGCAGTCCCAAAGTGACTTATGAGCAGTTCTTC CASSPKVTYEQFF
NA TRBJ1-1 NA TRBV3-1/TRBV3-2 TGTGCCAGCAGCCTCGGAGGGGCGACTGAAGCTTTCTTT CASSLGGATEAFF
TRBD2 TRBJ2-7 NA TRBV4-1 TGCGCCAGCAGCCAAGATCAAGCTAGCGGCTACGAGCAGTACTTC CASSQDQASGYEQYF
NA TRBJ2-2 NA TRBV5-1 TGCGCCAGCTCCGGCCAAAGCTCAGTAGCCACCGGGGAGCTGTTTTTT CASSGQSSVATGELFF
NA TRBJ1-3 once TRBV30 TGTGCCTGGAGTGTAGGGGTCCGCGGCTCTGGAAACACCATATATTTT CAWSVGVRGSGNTIYF
NA TRBJ1-1 NA TRBV11-3 TGTGCCAGCAGCACGGGGGGGGCTGGGACTGAAGCTTTCTTT CASSTGGAGTEAFF
NA TRBJ2-7 NA TRBV5-6 TGTGCCAGCAGCTTGGCAGGTCAGGGGTACGAGCAGTACTTC CASSLAGQGYEQYF
TRBD2 TRBJ2-1 NA TRBV13 TGTGCCAGCAGTCTTTTTGGCGGGGGAAATGAGCAGTTCTTC CASSLFGGGNEQFF
TRBD1 TRBJ1-1 NA TRBV2 TGTGCCAGCAGCGGACAGGGATGGCTTTTCTTT CASSGQGWLFF
TRBD1 TRBJ1-2 NA TRBV30 TGTGCCTGGAACAGTCCAGGGGGCTGGTATGGCTACACCTTC CAWNSPGGWYGYTF
NA TRBJ2-2 NA TRBV27 TGTGCCAGCAGTTTGGGTGCGGTTTACACCGGGGAGCTGTTTTTT CASSLGAVYTGELFF
NA TRBJ2-7 NA TRBV6-5 TGTGCCAGCAGTTACTCGTGGGACTCAACTTTCGAGCAGTACTTC CASSYSWDSTFEQYF
TRBD2 TRBJ2-1 NA TRBV15 TGTGCCACCAGCAGAGCATTGACTAGCGGGCCTTACAATGAGCAGTTCTTC CATSRALTSGPYNEQFF
NA TRBJ1-5 NA TRBV7-6 TGTGCCAGCAGCTCCGGGTATGGTCCTCAGCCCCAGCATTTT CASSSGYGPQPQHF
NA TRBJ2-7 NA TRBV5-1 TGCGCCAGCAGCTACAACTACGAGCAGTACTTC CASSYNYEQYF
TRBD1 TRBJ2-5 once TRBV5-1 TGCGCCAGCAGCTCAGGGGGAGAGACCCAGTACTTC CASSSGGETQYF
TRBD1 TRBJ1-4 NA TRBV18 TGTGCCAGCTCATCGGGACAGACGGAAAAACTGTTTTTT CASSSGQTEKLFF
TRBD2 TRBJ2-2 NA TRBV7-8 TGTGCCAGCAAGCGGGAGCGACGGTACACCGGGGAGCTGTTTTTT CASKRERRYTGELFF